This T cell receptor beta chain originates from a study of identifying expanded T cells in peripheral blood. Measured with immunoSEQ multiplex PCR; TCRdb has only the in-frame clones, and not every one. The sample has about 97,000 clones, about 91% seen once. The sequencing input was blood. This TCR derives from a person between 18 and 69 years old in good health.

Here the CDR3 DNA reads TGTGCCAGCAGTCCCCGGACTAGCGGCTACCAAGAGACCCAGTACTTC. Translation gives CASSPRTSGYQETQYF. The chain employs TRBV27 and TRBJ2-5; 10 nucleotides match TRBD2. V shed 5 bases and J 0 bases; nucleotides not matched to a gene: 6. CDR1 is MNHEY, CDR2 SMNVEV, per germline (reference sequence). There are 16 residues in the CDR3.